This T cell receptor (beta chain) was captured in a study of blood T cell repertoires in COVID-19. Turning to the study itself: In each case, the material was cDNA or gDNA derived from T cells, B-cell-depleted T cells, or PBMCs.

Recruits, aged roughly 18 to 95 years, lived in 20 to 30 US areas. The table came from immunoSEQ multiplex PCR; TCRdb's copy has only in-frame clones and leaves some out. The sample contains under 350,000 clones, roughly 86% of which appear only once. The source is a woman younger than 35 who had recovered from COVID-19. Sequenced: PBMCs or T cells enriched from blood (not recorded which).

The CDR3 coding sequence is TGTGCCAGCAGTTCCGGGACAGGGGGCGGTATGAACACTGAAGCTTTCTTT. Translating it yields CASSSGTGGGMNTEAFF. This sequence joins TRBV28 and TRBJ1-1, with TRBD1 identical over 12 bases. The V segment lost 4 bases and the J segment 0 bases; nucleotides outside the gene matches: 6. The CDR3 has 17 amino acids. Germline CDR1 and CDR2: MDHEN and SYDVKM.